This T cell receptor (beta chain) derives from a study of Graves' ophthalmopathy and Graves' hyperthyroidism. Study outcomes and limitations: A model built from 13 signatures distinguished ophthalmopathy from stable hyperthyroidism with 87.88% sensitivity and about 81% specificity. With a specificity of around 77% and a sensitivity of around 70%, the model predicted ophthalmopathy progression.

There are 16 residues in the CDR3. Trimming took 4 bases from V and 2 from J, leaving 18 bases between them. Germline-derived CDR1 and CDR2 are SGHTS and YDEGEE. As the template, RNA transcripts were used to amplify TCR beta CDR3 regions. An opening RT-PCR round employed HTBI primers and preceded a second-round multiplex PCR. TCRdb fed the multiplex PCR reads into MiXCR, producing one record per CDR3 protein. The table shows about 550,000 distinct CDR3 sequences, with about 40% occurring only once. The sample holds many counts of this clonotype. Its matching antigen is unknown. Each diagnosis was determined on the basis of clinical symptoms, serum thyroxine, TRAb, thyroid ultrasound and orbital computed tomography.

This TCR derives from an adult man with Graves' hyperthyroidism. Specimen: peripheral blood or thyroid tissue (not recorded which). The V and J genes are TRBV5-8 and TRBJ1-1; no definite D call. The CDR3 sequence is CASSTTRPRSNTEAFF. The CDR3 nucleotides read TGTGCCAGCAGCACTACCCGACCGAGAAGTAACACTGAAGCTTTCTTT.